Listed here are 4 T cell receptor beta chains from one sample, sequenced in a study of T cell responses to AZD1222 COVID-19 vaccine. Assay used: immunoSEQ multiplex PCR; TCRdb lists only in-frame clones, some missing. The sample holds around 130,000 clones, 93% seen once. Sample: peripheral blood, taken on day 0 of AZD1222 vaccination. All receptors derive from an adult in good health.

The rearrangement uses TRBV27 and TRBJ1-6; 11 bases are a match to TRBD1. CDR3 length: 13 amino acids. The trim removed 11 bases at V and 10 bases at J, leaving 7 bases unmatched. Germline V lookup: CDR1 MNHEY, CDR2 SMNVEV (reference sequence). As DNA, the CDR3 is TGTGCCGGCGGACAGGGGGCGAGGTCACCCCTCCACTTT. The encoded protein is CAGGQGARSPLHF.

This rearrangement joins TRBV6-5 to TRBJ2-7; tentatively, D is TRBD1 (6 bases). CDR1 and CDR2 from the germline V gene are MNHEY and SVGAGI. This CDR3 has 12 residues. Deletions cut 7 bases from V and 2 bases from J, with 9 bases between. The CDR3 loop reads CASTPGAYEQYF. CDR3 sequence (DNA): TGTGCCAGCACGCCAGGGGCCTACGAGCAGTACTTC.

This clone occurred once. The J gene is TRBJ1-2, the V gene TRBV5-6; D perhaps matches TRBD1 (5 bases). This CDR3 has 15 amino acids. Germline V gene data show CDR1 as SGHDT and CDR2 as YYEEEE. The V gene lost 5 bases and the J gene lost 1 base, with 15 bases spanning the gap. CDR3 sequence: CASRTTEVFNYGYTF. As DNA, the CDR3 is TGTGCCAGCAGAACGACAGAAGTGTTTAACTATGGCTACACCTTC. The entire variable domain, with the rest obtained from reference TRBV5-6 and TRBJ1-2, is as follows: DAGVTQSPTHLIKTRGQQVTLRCSPKSGHDTVSWYQQALGQGPQFIFQYYEEEERQRGNFPDRFSGHQFPNYSSELNVNALLLGDSALYLCASRTTEVFNYGYTFGSGTRLTVV.

J is TRBJ1-1 and V is TRBV5-4; 8 nucleotides agree with TRBD1. Per germline, CDR1 SGHNT and CDR2 YYREEE (reference sequence). V lost 5 bases, J lost 4 bases, and 7 bases stayed unmatched. The CDR3 contains 14 residues. This CDR3 reads CASRQGGGSTEAFF. CDR3 sequence (DNA): TGTGCCAGCAGACAGGGGGGAGGTAGCACTGAAGCTTTCTTT.